This TCR beta chain was sequenced in a study of blood T cell repertoires in COVID-19. Generated by immunoSEQ multiplex PCR, the TCRdb table keeps only in-frame clones and is missing some. This table has about 200,000 clones, around 92% appearing once. In germline, CDR1 is SGHRS, CDR2 YFSETQ. This CDR3 spans 12 amino acids. The V and J ends lost 3 bases and 5 bases respectively, with 8 bases between them. The chain uses TRBV5-1 and TRBJ2-5; D possibly corresponds to TRBD2 (6 bases). This TCR was sampled from a woman aged 25 to 39 with acute COVID-19. Sequencing was carried out using PBMCs or T cells enriched from blood (not recorded which). In DNA form, the CDR3 reads TGCGCCAGCAGCTCGGAGGGGGAGACCCAGTACTTC. Amino acids: CASSSEGETQYF.